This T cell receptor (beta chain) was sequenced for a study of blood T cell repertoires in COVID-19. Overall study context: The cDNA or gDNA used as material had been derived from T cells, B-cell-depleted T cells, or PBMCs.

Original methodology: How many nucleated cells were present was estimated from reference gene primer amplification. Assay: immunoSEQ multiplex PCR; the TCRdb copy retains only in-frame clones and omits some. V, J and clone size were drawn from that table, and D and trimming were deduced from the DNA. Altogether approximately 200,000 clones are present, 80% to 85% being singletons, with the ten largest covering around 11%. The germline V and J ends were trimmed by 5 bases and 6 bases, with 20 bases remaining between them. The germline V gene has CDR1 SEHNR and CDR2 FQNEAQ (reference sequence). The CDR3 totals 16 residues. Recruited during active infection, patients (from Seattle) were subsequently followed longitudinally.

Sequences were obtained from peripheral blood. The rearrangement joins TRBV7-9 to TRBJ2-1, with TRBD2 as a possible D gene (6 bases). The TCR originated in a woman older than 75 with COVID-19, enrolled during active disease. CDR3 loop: CASSQPFSGSANEQFF. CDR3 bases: TGTGCCAGCAGCCAACCGTTTAGCGGTTCGGCCAATGAGCAGTTCTTC.